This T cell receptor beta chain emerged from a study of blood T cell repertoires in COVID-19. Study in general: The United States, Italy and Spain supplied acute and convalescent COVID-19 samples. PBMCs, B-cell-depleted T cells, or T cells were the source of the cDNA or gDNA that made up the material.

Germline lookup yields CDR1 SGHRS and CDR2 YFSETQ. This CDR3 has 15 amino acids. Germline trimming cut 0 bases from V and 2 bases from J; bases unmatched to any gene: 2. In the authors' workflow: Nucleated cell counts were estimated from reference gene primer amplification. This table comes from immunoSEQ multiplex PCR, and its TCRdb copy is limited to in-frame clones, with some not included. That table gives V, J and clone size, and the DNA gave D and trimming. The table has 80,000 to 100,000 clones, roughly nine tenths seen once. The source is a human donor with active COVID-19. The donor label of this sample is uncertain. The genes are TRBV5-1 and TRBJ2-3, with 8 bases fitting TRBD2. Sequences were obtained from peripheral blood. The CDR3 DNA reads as TGCGCCAGCAGCTTGGGGGGACTAGTCACAGATACGCAGTATTTT. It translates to CASSLGGLVTDTQYF. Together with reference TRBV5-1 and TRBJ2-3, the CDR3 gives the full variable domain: KAGVTQTPRYLIKTRGQQVTLSCSPISGHRSVSWYQQTPGQGLQFLFEYFSETQRNKGNFPGRFSGRQFSNSRSEMNVSTLELGDSALYLCASSLGGLVTDTQYFGPGTRLTVL.